Listed below are T cell receptor beta chains from one sample, sequenced in a study of high-grade serous ovarian cancer treatment subgroups. The repertoire was sequenced with immunoSEQ multiplex PCR; TCRdb's copy has only in-frame clones and lacks some. The sample lists fewer than 2,000 clones, approximately 73% occurring once. The sample consisted of tumor tissue. The receptors come from a human donor with high-grade serous ovarian cancer. CDR3s include the opening cysteine and the closing phenylalanine or tryptophan.

j_call: TRBJ1-4; v_call: TRBV7-9; cdr3_aa: CASSPRQTTNEKLFF
j_call: TRBJ2-6; v_call: TRBV19; cdr3_aa: CASSLPGLAVEGANVLTF
j_call: TRBJ2-5; v_call: TRBV19; cdr3_aa: CASSSEGGTQYF
j_call: TRBJ1-5; v_call: TRBV7-9; cdr3_aa: CASSLGGVDQPQHF
j_call: TRBJ2-1; v_call: TRBV2; cdr3_aa: CASVLEGLYNEQFF
j_call: TRBJ2-7; v_call: TRBV7-2; cdr3_aa: CASSSWGERRGEQYF
j_call: TRBJ2-7; v_call: TRBV11-2; cdr3_aa: CASSLWQDRGYEQYF
j_call: TRBJ2-4; v_call: TRBV2; cdr3_aa: CASSPQGTVAKNIQYF
j_call: TRBJ2-1; v_call: TRBV5-1; cdr3_aa: CASNYRGGHNEQFF
j_call: TRBJ1-6; v_call: TRBV25-1; cdr3_aa: CASSRAVSSPLHF
j_call: TRBJ1-5; v_call: TRBV6-5; cdr3_aa: CASSTSNQPQHF